This T cell receptor beta chain stems from a study of blood T cells in healthy people across ages. The people who gave samples were healthy Caucasians from Russia, aged 6 to 90. Study-wide results and limits: Researchers report that TCR beta diversity correlated strongly with naive T cell percentage.

This clonotype appeared many times. No antigen is known for it. For the second PCR, which ran for about 6 to 11 cycles, a sample-barcoded 5' primer and a J-beta primer mix were used. Via MiXCR, TCRdb re-called the 5' RACE reads, giving one row per CDR3 protein. This repertoire shows hundreds of thousands of distinct CDR3 sequences, about a fifth found once; its top ten account for 20% to 25%. Material: blood. The sequence derives from a man between 65 and 80 years old in good health.

CDR3 loop: CATTQKTGSYEQYF. CDR3 in DNA: TGTGCCACCACTCAAAAAACAGGGTCCTACGAGCAGTACTTC. The chain is built from TRBV2 and TRBJ2-7; tentative D call: TRBD1 (6 bases). CDR3 length: 14 amino acids. V gave up 10 bases and J gave up 1 base, with 17 bases separating them. CDR1 is SNHLY and CDR2 is FYNNEI in the germline V gene.